This TCR beta chain was recovered during a study of a mutant IDH1 vaccine in newly diagnosed glioma. Time point in this sample: week 11, during vaccination. Vaccination used 300 ug of mutant IDH1 20-mer peptide per dose, with topical imiquimod. For this clone: What it binds is unknown.

The germline gives CDR1 SGHDT, CDR2 YYEEEE. V lost 2 bases and J 6 bases, leaving 14 bases between the germline ends. There are 14 residues in the CDR3. Profiled with immunoSEQ multiplex PCR; TCRdb holds only in-frame clones, not every one. Of over 95,000 clones in the sample, under 90% were seen once. The origin of this receptor is a woman between 45 and 60 years old with glioma. The specimen was PBMCs, collected from a glioma patient whose treatment included an IDH1 peptide vaccine. This sequence joins TRBV5-6 and TRBJ1-2, with no clear D. The chain's CDR3 is CASSFPLYTDGYTF. The CDR3, as DNA: TGTGCCAGCAGCTTCCCCCTCTACACGGATGGCTACACCTTC. The variable domain in full, completed from reference TRBV5-6 and TRBJ1-2, reads DAGVTQSPTHLIKTRGQQVTLRCSPKSGHDTVSWYQQALGQGPQFIFQYYEEEERQRGNFPDRFSGHQFPNYSSELNVNALLLGDSALYLCASSFPLYTDGYTFGSGTRLTVV.